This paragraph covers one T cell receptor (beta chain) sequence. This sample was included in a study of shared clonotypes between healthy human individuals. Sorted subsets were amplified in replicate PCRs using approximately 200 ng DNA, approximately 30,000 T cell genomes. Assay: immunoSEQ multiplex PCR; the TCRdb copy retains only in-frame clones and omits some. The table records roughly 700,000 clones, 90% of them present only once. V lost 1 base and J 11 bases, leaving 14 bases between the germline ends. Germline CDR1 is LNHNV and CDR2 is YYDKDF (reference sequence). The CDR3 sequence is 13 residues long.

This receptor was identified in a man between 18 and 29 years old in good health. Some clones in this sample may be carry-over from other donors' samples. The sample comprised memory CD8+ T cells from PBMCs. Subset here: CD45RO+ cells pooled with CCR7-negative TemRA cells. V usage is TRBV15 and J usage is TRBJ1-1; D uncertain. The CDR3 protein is CATSRVDIPGAFF. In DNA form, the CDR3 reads TGTGCCACCAGCAGAGTTGACATTCCGGGGGCTTTCTTT.